This entry lists 17 T cell receptor beta chains sequenced from one sample in a study of cytomegalovirus exposure and HLA in healthy donors. The data were produced by immunoSEQ multiplex PCR, yet TCRdb's version contains in-frame clones alone and is incomplete. The data hold fewer than 120,000 clones, with around 89% observed a single time. The source material was PBMCs. The receptors come from a young woman in good health and CMV-seropositive.

The rearrangement joins TRBV30 to TRBJ1-1; D remains ambiguous. The CDR3 loop spans 13 amino acids. The germline V and J ends were trimmed by 3 bases and 5 bases, with 13 bases remaining between them. Germline CDR1 GTSNPN, CDR2 SVGIG (reference sequence). CDR3 coding DNA: TGTGCCTGGAGGACAATGTCGCGTACTGAAGCTTTCTTT. Translation: CAWRTMSRTEAFF.

V is TRBV25-1 and J is TRBJ1-1; D is undetermined. V was shortened by 1 base and J by 1 base, with 7 bases between the two germline ends. Germline V gene data show CDR1 as MGHDK and CDR2 as SYGVNS. The CDR3 has 14 residues. Here the CDR3 DNA reads TGTGCCAGCAGTGAATCCTTTAGGAACACTGAAGCTTTCTTT. This codes for CASSESFRNTEAFF.

The chain combines TRBV4-2 with TRBJ2-7; D might be TRBD2 (5 bases). CDR1 LGHNA and CDR2 YNFKEQ come from the germline V gene. V lost 1 base and J 5 bases, leaving 9 bases between the germline ends. The length of the CDR3 is 13 residues. The CDR3 spells CASSQGYGNEQYF. The CDR3 DNA is TGTGCCAGCAGCCAAGGCTACGGGAACGAGCAGTACTTC.

This rearrangement joins TRBV5-4 to TRBJ2-3; D is perhaps TRBD2 (5 bases). CDR1 and CDR2 from the germline V gene are SGHNT and YYREEE (reference sequence). This CDR3 has 11 residues. V gave up 6 bases and J gave up 4 bases, with 6 bases separating them. CDR3 region: CASTGADTQYF. CDR3 DNA: TGTGCCAGCACCGGGGCAGATACGCAGTATTTT.

The chain has TRBV5-5 and TRBJ2-3, with a possible D match to TRBD1 (5 bases). The V gene's germline CDR1 is SGHKS and CDR2 YYEKEE (reference sequence). The V gene lost 7 bases and the J gene lost 1 base, with 13 bases spanning the gap. This CDR3 comprises 14 residues. The CDR3 region has the DNA TGTGCCAGCGGTAGGGGATGGGGCACAGATACGCAGTATTTT. It encodes CASGRGWGTDTQYF.

V usage is TRBV12-5 and J usage is TRBJ2-2, with 8 bases matching TRBD2. The V gene end was trimmed by 0 bases and the J gene end by 6 bases; junction bases not matched to a gene: 6. CDR3 length equals 16 residues. Germline V lookup: CDR1 LGHNT, CDR2 FRNRAP. The CDR3 here is CASGLVLDSGAGELFF. CDR3 bases: TGTGCTAGTGGTTTGGTACTCGATAGCGGGGCCGGGGAGCTGTTTTTT.

V gene TRBV28 combines with J gene TRBJ2-7; 11 bases are shared with TRBD2. Trimming at V came to 8 bases and at J to 4 bases, leaving 1 base not matched to a gene. The germline V gene encodes CDR1 MDHEN and CDR2 SYDVKM. The CDR3 sequence is 12 residues long. Here the CDR3 reads CASSSGRYEQYF. CDR3 coding DNA: TGTGCCAGCTCTAGCGGGAGGTACGAGCAGTACTTC. The whole variable domain, filled in from reference TRBV28 and TRBJ2-7, reads DVKVTQSSRYLVKRTGEKVFLECVQDMDHENMFWYRQDPGLGLRLIYFSYDVKMKEKGDIPEGYSVSREKKERFSLILESASTNQTSMYLCASSSGRYEQYFGPGTRLTVT.

This clone is a singleton in its sample. The rearrangement joins TRBV12-5 to TRBJ2-3, with 11 bases aligning to TRBD2. Trimming removed 0 bases from V and 4 bases from J; junction bases left unmatched: 3. The V gene's germline CDR1 is LGHNT and CDR2 FRNRAP. CDR3 length equals 16 residues. The CDR3 region is CASGLVLAGGPDTQYF. CDR3 bases: TGTGCTAGTGGTTTGGTCTTAGCGGGAGGGCCAGATACGCAGTATTTT.

This rearrangement joins TRBV6-5 to TRBJ1-1; 10 bases agree with TRBD1. CDR3 length: 14 amino acids. Germline-derived CDR1 and CDR2 are MNHEY and SVGAGI. The junction had 7 bases not matched to a gene; V was cut back by 7 bases and J by 5 bases. This CDR3 is CASIRTGGGTEAFF. Here the CDR3 DNA reads TGTGCCAGCATTCGGACAGGGGGAGGGACTGAAGCTTTCTTT.

This clone was seen only a few times. This sequence joins TRBV28 and TRBJ1-5; D perhaps matches TRBD1 (6 bases). CDR1 is MDHEN and CDR2 is SYDVKM in the germline V gene. The length of the CDR3 is 14 residues. Trimming removed 7 bases from V and 2 bases from J, with 12 bases in between. The CDR3 DNA follows: TGTGCCAGCAACAGGGTGTCTGGCAATCAGCCCCAGCATTTT. It specifies CASNRVSGNQPQHF.

The chain joins TRBV4-3 to TRBJ1-5, with a tentative D call TRBD1 (6 bases). The CDR3 sequence is 15 residues long. Trimming took off 0 bases at V and 7 bases at J, with 13 bases between the two ends. Germline CDR1 is LGHNA and CDR2 is YSLEER. In DNA form, the CDR3 reads TGCGCCAGCAGCCAAGATCGGGGGGGCTGGCAGCCCCAGCATTTT. Amino acid sequence: CASSQDRGGWQPQHF.

The chain is built from TRBV18 and TRBJ2-3, with a possible D match to TRBD2 (5 bases). The CDR3 covers 15 residues. Germline values: CDR1 KGHSH, CDR2 LQKENI. V dropped 0 bases and J dropped 3 bases, with 10 bases sitting between them. CDR3 nucleotide sequence: TGTGCCAGCTCACCACCGGTTCGGAGGACAGATACGCAGTATTTT. Encoded protein: CASSPPVRRTDTQYF.

This clone was seen only a few times. The chain is built from TRBV19 and TRBJ1-6; the D gene is possibly TRBD1 (5 bases). Germline CDR1 reads LNHDA; CDR2 reads SQIVND (reference sequence). The CDR3 is 14 residues long. The V gene lost 8 bases and the J gene lost 4 bases, with 12 bases spanning the gap. The CDR3 is CASSATVYNSPLHF. CDR3 DNA: TGTGCCAGTTCTGCGACAGTTTATAATTCACCCCTCCACTTT.

This chain uses TRBV9 with TRBJ2-1; 15 positions agree with TRBD2. The length of the CDR3 is 16 residues. Germline trimming cut 4 bases from V and 7 bases from J; bases unmatched to any gene: 6. Germline CDR1 SGDLS, CDR2 YYNGEE. In DNA form, the CDR3 reads TGTGCCAGCAGCCCTGGACTAGCGGGGGGGTGGAATGAGCAGTTCTTC. Translation: CASSPGLAGGWNEQFF.

This chain links TRBV19 with TRBJ1-5, with 8 bases lining up with TRBD1. V lost 9 bases and J lost 7; bases outside the gene matches: 8. The CDR3 is made up of 13 amino acids. The V gene's germline CDR1 is LNHDA and CDR2 SQIVND (reference sequence). CDR3 loop: CASKDRGQQPQHF. The CDR3 DNA reads TGTGCCAGCAAAGACAGGGGACAGCAGCCCCAGCATTTT.

This chain joins TRBV7-3 and TRBJ2-2, with unresolved D. V was pared by 4 bases and J by 6 bases, with 9 bases between. Germline V gene data show CDR1 as SGHTA and CDR2 as FQGTGA. This CDR3 comprises 13 residues. CDR3 bases: TGTGCCAGCAGCTCCGCTCGGTCCGGGGAGCTGTTTTTT. Amino acid sequence: CASSSARSGELFF.

The table lists this clone with a few counts. The gene calls are TRBV28 and TRBJ1-5; a weak D match, TRBD1 (6 bases). The CDR3 consists of 13 residues. The V gene's germline CDR1 is MDHEN and CDR2 SYDVKM. Trimming took off 6 bases at V and 10 bases at J, with 16 bases between the two ends. This CDR3 reads CASSPSQGTPQHF. DNA of the CDR3: TGTGCCAGCAGCCCATCACAGGGAACTCCCCAGCATTTT.